This TCR beta chain was sequenced for a study of T cell repertoires in cytomegalovirus infection. In the study overall: Public TCR beta signatures indicated both CMV infection and matching HLA type.

Germline-derived CDR1 and CDR2 are MGHDK and SYGVNS. CDR3 length: 16 amino acids. V shed 4 bases and J shed 0 bases, with 13 bases lying between them. Broader study findings: Individuals carrying CMV plus the relevant HLA were identified by cumulative frequency of public TCR beta families.

TCRdb redid the calling of the reads with MiXCR, one entry per CDR3 protein. The sample records 200,000 to 300,000 distinct CDR3 sequences, around 13% being singletons. This clonotype has at least ten counts. Its target is not known. Sequenced material: PBMCs. The clonotype comes from a human donor in good health (CMV status not recorded). Some clones in this sample may be carry-over from other donors' samples. The chain recombines TRBV25-1 with TRBJ1-3; unclear D gene. The DNA of the CDR3 is TGTGCCAGCAGTGCCCAAGTGGGGTCCTCTGGAAACACCATATATTTT. This codes for CASSAQVGSSGNTIYF.